This record covers a single T cell receptor (beta chain). What this receptor recognizes is not known. No base-level quality is on record; no much larger clone is a single base apart. Genomic DNA was isolated from the sorted cells so that the TCRbeta CDR3 region could be sequenced. TCRbeta CDR3 regions were sequenced using the immunoSEQ Assay. TCRdb retrieved this table from immuneACCESS and kept in-frame rearrangements only. Not all clones are present; in checked studies, unresolved V genes account for under half, and no reason is known for the remainder. The sample table records around 90,000 clones; more than 85% of these occur just once. The ten top clones hold 1% to 1.3% of the sample. Patients with a history of autoimmune disease or receiving systemic immunosuppression were excluded from the trial. Peripheral blood for TCR sequencing was collected from all dose cohorts at baseline, on cycle 4 day 1, and on cycle 7 day 1. Samples were obtained from an open-label, multicenter, first-in-human phase I dose-escalation trial of ivuxolimab. Adults with locally advanced or metastatic melanoma, renal cell, hepatocellular, or head and neck squamous cell carcinoma were enrolled in the trial. CD4+ and CD8+ T cells were sorted separately from peripheral blood before TCR sequencing.

The germline V gene (reference sequence) yields GTSNPN for CDR1 and SVGIG for CDR2. The V and J ends are trimmed by 2 bases and 4 bases, leaving 8 bases between them. Reading from cysteine to phenylalanine, the CDR3 counts 12 amino acids. Kept here is only the CDR3 DNA, which spans 36 bases and is read in frame from base 1. The data belong to a study of OX40 agonist ivuxolimab in advanced cancers. At the level of the whole study: Ivuxolimab, which targeted the costimulatory receptor OX40 (CD134), was an agonistic, fully human IgG2 monoclonal antibody. In the dose-escalation cohort, more than 80% of patients were male, and the mean age was around 65 years with a range of roughly 20 to 79. The point of sequencing TCRbeta in the periphery was to test whether ivuxolimab changed TCR sequence diversity and drove clonal T-cell expansion. Intravenous ivuxolimab was administered to patients every 2 weeks at six dose levels: 0.01, 0.1, 0.3, 1.5, 3 and 10 mg/kg. The paper reports the monotherapy dose-escalation portion (N ≈ 52 patients) of the phase I ivuxolimab trial. Among the roughly 50 dose-escalation patients, some 20 had hepatocellular carcinoma, around 15 melanoma, 9 renal cell carcinoma and 9 head and neck cancer. Prior anti-PD-1, anti-PD-L1 or anti-CTLA-4 therapy was permitted, and about two fifths of dose-escalation patients had received checkpoint inhibitors. Three dose-escalation patients achieved partial responses, one with hepatocellular carcinoma and two with cutaneous melanoma. Points the paper makes about the study in general: Low levels of normalized T-cell clonal expansion were also seen in some patients who did not respond. After ivuxolimab, more expanded clones were found on average in CD8+ T cells than in CD4+ T cells. Partial responders in the 0.1-3.0 mg/kg groups had among the lowest normalized peripheral clonal expansion, especially among CD8+ T cells. Which antigens the clonally expanded peripheral T cells were specific for was not determined. At doses of 0.1 to 3.0 mg/kg, clonal expansion of both CD4+ and CD8+ T cells in blood was seen between baseline and week 6.

Here the sequenced sample was CD4+ or CD8+ T cells sorted from blood, taken in a trial of the OX40 agonist ivuxolimab. The sequence links TRBV30 to TRBJ2-5, with no confidently assigned D gene. The receptor was isolated from an adult with an advanced solid tumor such as melanoma, head and neck, liver or kidney cancer. At the DNA level, the sequence is TGTGCCTGGAGTCGGTATGGAGAGACCCAGTACTTC. This encodes CAWSRYGETQYF.